This TCR beta chain was sequenced for a study of blood T cell repertoires in COVID-19. The overall study: The United States, Italy and Spain supplied acute and convalescent COVID-19 samples. PBMCs, B-cell-depleted T cells, or T cells provided the cDNA or gDNA that made up the material.

Per the original data handling: Reference gene primer amplification gave nucleated cell count estimates. Measured with immunoSEQ multiplex PCR; TCRdb has only the in-frame clones, and not every one. The V and J calls and clone size come from that table; D and trimming were worked out from the DNA. Among around 77,000 clones listed, more than 60% were seen once. CDR3 length: 15 residues. CDR1 and CDR2 (germline): SEHNR, FQNEAQ (reference sequence). V shed 1 base and J shed 0 bases, with 6 bases lying between them. The gene calls are TRBV7-9 and TRBJ1-4; D remains ambiguous. The source is a woman aged 80 or older with active or convalescent COVID-19. The source material was peripheral blood. Here the CDR3 reads CASSLGQATNEKLFF. The DNA of the CDR3 is TGTGCCAGCAGCTTAGGGCAGGCAACTAATGAAAAACTGTTTTTT. Using reference TRBV7-9 and TRBJ1-4 for the parts outside the CDR3, the full variable domain is DTGVSQNPRHKITKRGQNVTFRCDPISEHNRLYWYRQTLGQGPEFLTYFQNEAQLEKSRLLSDRFSAERPKGSFSTLEIQRTEQGDSAMYLCASSLGQATNEKLFFGSGTQLSVL.